This T cell receptor beta chain is from a study of Ad26.COV2.S vaccination and SARS-CoV-2 variants. Study-wide points: Analyses that measured TCR breadth and depth may have underestimated total T cell responses. For non-spike TCRs, breadth in vaccine recipients resembled that in placebo recipients.

The table came from immunoSEQ multiplex PCR; TCRdb's copy has only in-frame clones and leaves some out. The data contain about 440,000 clones, 70% to 90% of them singletons. Per the germline V gene, CDR1 is LNHDA and CDR2 is SQIVND (reference sequence). V was pared by 3 bases and J by 1 base, with 24 bases between. There are 19 residues in the CDR3. Regarding this clone: Its antigen is undetermined.

Treatment reported: roughly 18 received Ad26.COV2.S at low or high dose, single or two shots; 5 received placebo; per-sample allocation not given. On day 63 after the first injection, vaccine and placebo recipients gave samples. The study used a vaccine consisting of an Ad26 vector that expressed Wuhan-strain SARS-CoV-2 spike. V gene TRBV19 combines with J gene TRBJ1-1; D is uncertain. This clonotype was obtained from a person between 18 and 65 years old who received the Ad26.COV2.S COVID-19 vaccine or a placebo. The starting material was peripheral blood, obtained in a trial of Ad26.COV2.S vaccine versus placebo. CDR3 in amino acids: CASSMKGAFHPPSNTEAFF. CDR3 DNA: TGTGCCAGTAGTATGAAGGGTGCGTTCCATCCGCCCTCGAACACTGAAGCTTTCTTT.